This record looks at one TCR beta chain sequence and its context. The target antigen is unknown. Libraries of TRB cDNA were made by 5' RACE and carried UMIs. TCRdb reprocessed the 5' RACE reads; each CDR3 protein has one entry and no DNA is given. The listing contains tens of thousands of distinct CDR3 sequences. The data are from a study of CXCR3-negative and CXCR3-positive naive CD8 T cells. Study-wide results and caveats: More hydrophobic TRB CDR3s were found in CXCR3-positive naive cells than in CXCR3-negative naive cells.

The V gene's germline CDR1 is LGHNA and CDR2 YSLEER. The CDR3 sequence is 14 residues long. A CD45RO-CCR7+CD27+CD95- phenotype identified naive CD8+ T cells. The chain recombines TRBV4-3 with TRBJ2-1. The sequencing sample was made of naive CXCR3+ CD8+ T cells from blood. Sample subset: CD45RO-CCR7+CD27+CD95- naive CD8+ T cells expressing CXCR3 (TNR3+). The receptor comes from a human donor in good health. Some clones in this sample may be carry-over from other donors' samples. CDR3 region: CASSQGAGYNEQFF.